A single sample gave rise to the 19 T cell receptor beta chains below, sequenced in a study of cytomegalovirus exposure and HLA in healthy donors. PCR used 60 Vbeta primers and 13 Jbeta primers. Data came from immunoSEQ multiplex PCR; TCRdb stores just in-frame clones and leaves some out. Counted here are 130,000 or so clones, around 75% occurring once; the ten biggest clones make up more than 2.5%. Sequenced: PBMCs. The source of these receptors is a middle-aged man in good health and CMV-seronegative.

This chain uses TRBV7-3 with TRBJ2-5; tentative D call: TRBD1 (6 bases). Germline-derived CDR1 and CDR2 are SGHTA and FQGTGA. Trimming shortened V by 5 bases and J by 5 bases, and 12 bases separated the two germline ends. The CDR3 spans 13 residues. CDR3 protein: CASSKGGSETQYF. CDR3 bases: TGTGCCAGCAGCAAAGGGGGTTCGGAGACCCAGTACTTC. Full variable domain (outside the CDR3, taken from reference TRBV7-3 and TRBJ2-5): GAGVSQTPSNKVTEKGKYVELRCDPISGHTALYWYRQSLGQGPEFLIYFQGTGAADDSGLPNDRFFAVRPEGSVSTLKIQRTERGDSAVYLCASSKGGSETQYFGPGTRLLVL.

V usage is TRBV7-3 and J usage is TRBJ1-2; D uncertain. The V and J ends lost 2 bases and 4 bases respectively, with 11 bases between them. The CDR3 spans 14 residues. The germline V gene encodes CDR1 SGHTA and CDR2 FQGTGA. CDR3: CASSLGRESYGYTF. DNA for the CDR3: TGTGCCAGCAGCTTAGGAAGGGAGAGCTATGGCTACACCTTC.

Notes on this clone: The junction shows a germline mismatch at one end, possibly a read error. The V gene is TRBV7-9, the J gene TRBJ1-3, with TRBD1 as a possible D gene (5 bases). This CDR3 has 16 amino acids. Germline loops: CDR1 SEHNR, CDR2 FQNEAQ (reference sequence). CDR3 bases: TGTTCCAGCAGCCTCAGGACACCTCGCGCCGGAAACACCATATATTTT. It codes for CSSSLRTPRAGNTIYF.

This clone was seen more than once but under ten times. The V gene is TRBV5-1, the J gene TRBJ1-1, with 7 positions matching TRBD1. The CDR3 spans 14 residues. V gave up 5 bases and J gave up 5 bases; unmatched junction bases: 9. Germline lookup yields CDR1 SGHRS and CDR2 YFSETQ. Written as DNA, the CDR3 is TGCGCCAGCAGGACAGGGACGGGTGGAACTGAAGCTTTCTTT. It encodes CASRTGTGGTEAFF.

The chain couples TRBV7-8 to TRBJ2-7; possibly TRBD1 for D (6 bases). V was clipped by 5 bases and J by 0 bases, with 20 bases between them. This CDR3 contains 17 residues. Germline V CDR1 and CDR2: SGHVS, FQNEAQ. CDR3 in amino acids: CASSPRLRGYSSYEQYF. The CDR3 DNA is TGTGCCAGCAGCCCCCGCCTCAGGGGCTATAGCTCCTACGAGCAGTACTTC.

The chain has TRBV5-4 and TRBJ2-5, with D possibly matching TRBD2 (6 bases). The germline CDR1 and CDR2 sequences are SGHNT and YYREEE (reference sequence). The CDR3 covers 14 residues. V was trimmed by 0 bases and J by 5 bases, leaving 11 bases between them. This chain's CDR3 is CASSLGTSGETQYF. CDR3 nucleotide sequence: TGTGCCAGCAGCTTGGGAACAAGCGGGGAGACCCAGTACTTC.

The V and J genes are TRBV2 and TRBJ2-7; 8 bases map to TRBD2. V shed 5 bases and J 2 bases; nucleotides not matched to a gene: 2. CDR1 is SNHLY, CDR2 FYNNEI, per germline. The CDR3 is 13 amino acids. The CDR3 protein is CASSRRGAYEQYF. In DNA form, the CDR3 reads TGTGCCAGCAGTCGGCGGGGGGCCTACGAGCAGTACTTC. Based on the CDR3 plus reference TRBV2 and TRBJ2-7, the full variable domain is EPEVTQTPSHQVTQMGQEVILRCVPISNHLYFYWYRQILGQKVEFLVSFYNNEISEKSEIFDDQFSVERPDGSNFTLKIRSTKLEDSAMYFCASSRRGAYEQYFGPGTRLTVT.

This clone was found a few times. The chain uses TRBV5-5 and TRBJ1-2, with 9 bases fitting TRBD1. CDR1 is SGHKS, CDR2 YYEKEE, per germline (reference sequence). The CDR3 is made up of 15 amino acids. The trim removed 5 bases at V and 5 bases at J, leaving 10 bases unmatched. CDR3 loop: CASRAPGTGKYGYTF. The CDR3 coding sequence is TGTGCCAGCAGAGCCCCCGGGACAGGGAAATATGGCTACACCTTC.

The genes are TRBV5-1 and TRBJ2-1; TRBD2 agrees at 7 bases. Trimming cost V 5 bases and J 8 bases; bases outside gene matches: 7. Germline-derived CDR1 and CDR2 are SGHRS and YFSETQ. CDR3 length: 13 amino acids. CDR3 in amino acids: CASSLSGVHEQFF. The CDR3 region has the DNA TGCGCCAGCAGTTTAAGCGGGGTACATGAGCAGTTCTTC.

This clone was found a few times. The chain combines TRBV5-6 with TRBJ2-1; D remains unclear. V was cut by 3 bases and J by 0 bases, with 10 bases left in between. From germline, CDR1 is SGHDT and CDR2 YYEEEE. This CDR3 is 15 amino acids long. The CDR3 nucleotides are TGTGCCAGCAGCTCTGCACTATACTCCTACAATGAGCAGTTCTTC. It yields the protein CASSSALYSYNEQFF.

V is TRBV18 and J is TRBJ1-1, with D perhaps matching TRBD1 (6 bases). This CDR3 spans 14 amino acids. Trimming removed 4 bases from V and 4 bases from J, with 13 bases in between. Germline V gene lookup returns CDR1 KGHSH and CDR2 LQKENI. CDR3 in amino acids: CASSLQGLSTEAFF. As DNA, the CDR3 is TGTGCCAGCTCACTCCAGGGGCTCAGCACTGAAGCTTTCTTT.

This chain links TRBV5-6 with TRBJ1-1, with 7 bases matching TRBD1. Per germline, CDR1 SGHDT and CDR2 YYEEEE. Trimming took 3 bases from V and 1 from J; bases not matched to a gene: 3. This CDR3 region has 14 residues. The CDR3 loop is CASSSGTANTEAFF. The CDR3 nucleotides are TGTGCCAGCAGCTCCGGGACAGCGAACACTGAAGCTTTCTTT.

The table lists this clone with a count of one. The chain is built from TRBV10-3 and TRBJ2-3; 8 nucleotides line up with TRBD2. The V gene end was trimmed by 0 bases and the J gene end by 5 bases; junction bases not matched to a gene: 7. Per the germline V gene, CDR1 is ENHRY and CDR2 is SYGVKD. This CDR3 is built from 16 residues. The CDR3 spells CAISESVAGLRDTQYF. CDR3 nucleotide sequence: TGTGCCATCAGTGAGTCTGTAGCGGGGCTTAGAGATACGCAGTATTTT.

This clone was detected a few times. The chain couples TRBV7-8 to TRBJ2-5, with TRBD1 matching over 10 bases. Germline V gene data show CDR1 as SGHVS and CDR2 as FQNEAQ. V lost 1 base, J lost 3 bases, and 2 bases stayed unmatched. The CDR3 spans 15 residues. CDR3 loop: CASSLGDRGEETQYF. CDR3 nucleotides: TGTGCCAGCAGCTTAGGGGACAGGGGAGAAGAGACCCAGTACTTC.

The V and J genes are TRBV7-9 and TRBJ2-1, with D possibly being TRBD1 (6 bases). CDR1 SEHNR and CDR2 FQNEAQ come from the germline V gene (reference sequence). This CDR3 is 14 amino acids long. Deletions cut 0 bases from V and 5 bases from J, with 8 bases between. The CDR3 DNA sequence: TGTGCCAGCAGCTTAGCCGGACAGCACAATGAGCAGTTCTTC. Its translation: CASSLAGQHNEQFF. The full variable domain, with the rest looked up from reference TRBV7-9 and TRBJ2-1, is DTGVSQNPRHKITKRGQNVTFRCDPISEHNRLYWYRQTLGQGPEFLTYFQNEAQLEKSRLLSDRFSAERPKGSFSTLEIQRTEQGDSAMYLCASSLAGQHNEQFFGPGTRLTVL.

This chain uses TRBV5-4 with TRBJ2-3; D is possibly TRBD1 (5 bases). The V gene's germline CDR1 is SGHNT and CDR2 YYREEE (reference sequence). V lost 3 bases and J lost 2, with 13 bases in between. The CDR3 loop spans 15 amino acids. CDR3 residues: CASSSKKGLTDTQYF. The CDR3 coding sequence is TGTGCCAGCAGCTCTAAAAAGGGGCTCACAGATACGCAGTATTTT.

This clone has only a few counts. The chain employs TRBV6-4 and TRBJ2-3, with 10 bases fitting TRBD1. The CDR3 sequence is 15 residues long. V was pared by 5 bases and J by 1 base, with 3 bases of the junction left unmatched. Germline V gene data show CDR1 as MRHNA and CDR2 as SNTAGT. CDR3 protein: CASSSGTGGTDTQYF. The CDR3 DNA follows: TGTGCCAGCAGTTCCGGGACAGGGGGCACAGATACGCAGTATTTT.

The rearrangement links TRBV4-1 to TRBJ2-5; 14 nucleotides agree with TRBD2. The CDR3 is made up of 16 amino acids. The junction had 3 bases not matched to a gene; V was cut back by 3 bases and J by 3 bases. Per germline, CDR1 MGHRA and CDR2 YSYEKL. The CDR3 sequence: CASSQEGLAGEETQYF. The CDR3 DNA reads TGCGCCAGCAGCCAGGAGGGACTAGCGGGGGAAGAGACCCAGTACTTC.

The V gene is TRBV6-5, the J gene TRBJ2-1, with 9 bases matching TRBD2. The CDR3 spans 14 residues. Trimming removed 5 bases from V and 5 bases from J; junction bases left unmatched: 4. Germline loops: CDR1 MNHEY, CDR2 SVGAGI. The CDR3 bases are TGTGCCAGCAGTATGACTAGCGGAAACAATGAGCAGTTCTTC. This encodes CASSMTSGNNEQFF.